Shown below are 4 T cell receptor beta chains from a single sample sequenced in a study of T-cell reconstitution after alpha-beta-depleted transplantation in children. Preparation of the TCRbeta library was carried out with unique molecular identifiers. TCRdb called the PCR reads again in MiXCR, with one record for every CDR3 protein. Seen here are about 610,000 distinct CDR3 sequences, about 10% observed once, and the top ten hold less than 5%. Specimen: PBMCs from the stem cell graft donor, collected from the stem cell graft. These receptor sequences come from a human donor who donated a stem cell graft to a child with acute myeloid leukemia.

This clonotype was seen a handful of times. V usage is TRBV20-1 and J usage is TRBJ1-1, with 8 bases identical to TRBD1. Trimming took 0 bases from V and 1 from J; bases not matched to a gene: 1. Germline V gene data show CDR1 as DFQATT and CDR2 as SNEGSKA (reference sequence). This CDR3 spans 14 amino acids. The CDR3 is CSARDGTGNTEAFF. In nucleotides, the CDR3 is TGCAGTGCTAGAGATGGGACAGGGAACACTGAAGCTTTCTTT.

This clonotype was counted between two and nine times. The genes are TRBV20-1 and TRBJ2-1; 16 positions match TRBD2. The CDR3 has 18 residues. CDR1 and CDR2 (germline): DFQATT, SNEGSKA (reference sequence). The V segment lost 5 bases and the J segment 10 bases; nucleotides outside the gene matches: 17. Here the CDR3 reads CSAGGSAGLAGGPREQFF. Here the CDR3 DNA reads TGCAGTGCTGGAGGGTCGGCGGGACTAGCGGGAGGGCCGAGGGAGCAGTTCTTC.

This clonotype was recorded at least ten times. The genes are TRBV9 and TRBJ2-5, with no clear D. V lost 3 bases and J 2 bases, leaving 8 bases between the germline ends. There are 13 residues in the CDR3. Germline V gives CDR1 SGDLS, CDR2 YYNGEE. For the CDR3, the DNA is TGTGCCAGCAGCGCTTTGATGCAAGAGACCCAGTACTTC. Amino acid sequence: CASSALMQETQYF.

V is TRBV3-1 and J is TRBJ2-3; possibly TRBD2 for D (6 bases). V lost 2 bases and J 6 bases, leaving 18 bases between the germline ends. CDR1 and CDR2 from the germline V gene are LGHDT and YNNKEL (reference sequence). The CDR3 is 16 residues long. The CDR3 coding sequence is TGTGCCAGCAGCCAATTAGTTCTGGCGGGAAGGGATACGCAGTATTTT. It yields the protein CASSQLVLAGRDTQYF.